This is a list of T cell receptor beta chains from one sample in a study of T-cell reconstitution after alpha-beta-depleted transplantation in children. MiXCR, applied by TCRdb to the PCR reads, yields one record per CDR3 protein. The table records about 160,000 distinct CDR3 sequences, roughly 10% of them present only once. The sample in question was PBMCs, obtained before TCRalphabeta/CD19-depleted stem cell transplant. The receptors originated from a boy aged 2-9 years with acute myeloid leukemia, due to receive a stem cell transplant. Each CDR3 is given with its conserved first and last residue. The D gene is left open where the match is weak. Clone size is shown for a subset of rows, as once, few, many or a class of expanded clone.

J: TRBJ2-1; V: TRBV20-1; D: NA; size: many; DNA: TGCAGTGCTAGAGAGAGACATGAGCAGTTCTTC; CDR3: CSARERHEQFF
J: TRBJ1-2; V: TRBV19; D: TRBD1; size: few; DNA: TGTGCCACCTCGACAGGGGGCTATGGCTACACCTTC; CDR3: CATSTGGYGYTF
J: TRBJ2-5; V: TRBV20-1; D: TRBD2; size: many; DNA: TGCAGTGCTAGAGGCTGGACTAGCGGGGGAGGGCAAGAGACCCAGTACTTC; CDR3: CSARGWTSGGGQETQYF
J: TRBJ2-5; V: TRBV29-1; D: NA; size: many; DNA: TGCAGCGTTGAAATCAATGAGGGGGAGACCCAGTACTTC; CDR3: CSVEINEGETQYF
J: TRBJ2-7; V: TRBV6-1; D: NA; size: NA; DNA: TGTGCCAGCGGAGATTCGGGGGGCCCCGGCGAGCAGTACTTC; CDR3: CASGDSGGPGEQYF
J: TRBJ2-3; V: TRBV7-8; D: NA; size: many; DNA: TGTGCCAGCAGCTTATCCAGGAGTGGTAGAGATACGCAGTATTTT; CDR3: CASSLSRSGRDTQYF
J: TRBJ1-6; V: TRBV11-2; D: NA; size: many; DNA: TGTGCCAGCAGCTTAGAACTGAGCTATAATTCACCCCTCCACTTT; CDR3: CASSLELSYNSPLHF
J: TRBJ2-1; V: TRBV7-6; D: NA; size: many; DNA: TGTGCCAGCAGCTTCTCTGGAGCCTACAATGAGCAGTTCTTC; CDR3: CASSFSGAYNEQFF
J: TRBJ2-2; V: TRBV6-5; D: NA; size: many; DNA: TGTGCCAGCAGTTCCGACTTTGATCTGAACACCGGGGAGCTGTTTTTT; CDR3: CASSSDFDLNTGELFF
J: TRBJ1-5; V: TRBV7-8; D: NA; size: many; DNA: TGTGCCAGCAGCTTAGGAGACTTGGGCAATCAGCCCCAGCATTTT; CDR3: CASSLGDLGNQPQHF
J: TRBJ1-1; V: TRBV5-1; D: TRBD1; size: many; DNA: TGCGCCAGCAGCCGCGGACAGGGGTTACCGAACACTGAAGCTTTCTTT; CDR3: CASSRGQGLPNTEAFF
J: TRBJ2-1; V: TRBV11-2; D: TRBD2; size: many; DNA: TGTGCCAGCAGACAACTAGCGGTGAAATCTCATGAGCAGTTCTTC; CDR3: CASRQLAVKSHEQFF
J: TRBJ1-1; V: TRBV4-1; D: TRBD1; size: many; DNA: TGCGCCAGCAGCCAAGAGACAGGGAGGGCTTTCTTT; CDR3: CASSQETGRAFF
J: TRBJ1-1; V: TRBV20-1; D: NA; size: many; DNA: TGCAGTGCTAGAGAAGTAGTGAACACTGAAGCTTTCTTT; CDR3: CSAREVVNTEAFF
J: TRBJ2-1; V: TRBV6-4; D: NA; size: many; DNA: TGTGCCAGCAGCCCAACCGGGACTTCCTACAATGAGCAGTTCTTC; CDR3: CASSPTGTSYNEQFF
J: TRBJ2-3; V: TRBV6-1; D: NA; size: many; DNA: TGTGCCAGCAGTGCAGCCTTCAGCGACACGCAGTATTTT; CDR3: CASSAAFSDTQYF
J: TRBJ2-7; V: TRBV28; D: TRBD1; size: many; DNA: TGTGCCAGCAGTTTAGGGGACAGGGACTACGAGCAGTACTTC; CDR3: CASSLGDRDYEQYF
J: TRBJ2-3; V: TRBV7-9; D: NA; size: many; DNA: TGTGCCAGCAGCCCCAAGGCCGGGAGCACAGATACGCAGTATTTT; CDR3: CASSPKAGSTDTQYF
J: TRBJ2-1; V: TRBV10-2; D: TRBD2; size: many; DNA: TGCGCCAGCATCACAGGAGTAGCGGGGGGGCTTATAGGGGGTGAGCAGTTCTTC; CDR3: CASITGVAGGLIGGEQFF
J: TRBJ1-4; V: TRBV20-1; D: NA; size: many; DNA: TGCAGTGCTTACCTCGGGACTAATGAAAAACTGTTTTTT; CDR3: CSAYLGTNEKLFF
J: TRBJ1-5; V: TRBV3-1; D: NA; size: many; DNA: TGTGCCAGCAGCCAAAGCGGGTATAGGGCAGGAAATCATCAGCCCCAGCATTTT; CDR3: CASSQSGYRAGNHQPQHF
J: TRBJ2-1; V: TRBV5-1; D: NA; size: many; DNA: TGCGCCAGCAGCTGGACCAACGACAATGAGCAGTTCTTC; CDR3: CASSWTNDNEQFF
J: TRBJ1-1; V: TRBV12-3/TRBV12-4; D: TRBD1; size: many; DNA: TGTGCCAGCAGCCCGCTGGACAGGGCCACTGAAGCTTTCTTT; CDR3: CASSPLDRATEAFF
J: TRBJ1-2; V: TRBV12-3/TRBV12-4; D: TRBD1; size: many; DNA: TGTGCCAGCAGTCCCCGACAGGGTGCGATCTATGGCTACACCTTC; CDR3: CASSPRQGAIYGYTF
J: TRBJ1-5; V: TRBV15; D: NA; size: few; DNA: TGTGCCACCAGCAGAGACGACAGGCCCAGGATACCCCAGCATTTT; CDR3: CATSRDDRPRIPQHF
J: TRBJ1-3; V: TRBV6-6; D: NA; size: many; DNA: TGTGCCAGCAGTTACTTGACAGACACCATATATTTT; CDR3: CASSYLTDTIYF
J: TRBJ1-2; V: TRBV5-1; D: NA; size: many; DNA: TGCGCCAGCAGCTCGACCGCGGGACGATACTATGGCTACACCTTC; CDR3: CASSSTAGRYYGYTF
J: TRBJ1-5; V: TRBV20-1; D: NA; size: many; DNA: TGCAGTGTTGGGGGCAGGAGCAATCAGCCCCAGCATTTT; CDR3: CSVGGRSNQPQHF
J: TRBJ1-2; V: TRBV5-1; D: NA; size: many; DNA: TGCGCCAGCAGCTTGGCCGGGCATGGCTACACCTTC; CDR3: CASSLAGHGYTF
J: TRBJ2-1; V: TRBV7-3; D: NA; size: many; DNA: TGTGCCAGCAGCTTAAGACTATGGGGCGATGAGCAGTTCTTC; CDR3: CASSLRLWGDEQFF
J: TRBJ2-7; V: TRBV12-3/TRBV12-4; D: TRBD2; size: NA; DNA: TGTACCAGCAGTTTTTCGGCTAGCGGGAGTCTGAGCTCCTACGAGCAGTACTTC; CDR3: CTSSFSASGSLSSYEQYF
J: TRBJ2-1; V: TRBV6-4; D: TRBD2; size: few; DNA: TGTGCCAGCAGTGACACTAGCGGGGGGGCCAATGATCAGTTCTTC; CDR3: CASSDTSGGANDQFF
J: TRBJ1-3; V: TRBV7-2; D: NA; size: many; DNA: TGTGCCAGCAGGCGGACAGTAAGCTCTGGAAACACCATATATTTT; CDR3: CASRRTVSSGNTIYF
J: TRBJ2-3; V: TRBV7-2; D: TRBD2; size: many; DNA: TGTGCCAGCAGCTTAGGGGAGGGATGGGATACGCAGTATTTT; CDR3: CASSLGEGWDTQYF
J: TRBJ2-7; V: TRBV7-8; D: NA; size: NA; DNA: TGTGCCAGCAGCTCCCCCGGTAATGGGTCCTACGAGCAGTACTTC; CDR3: CASSSPGNGSYEQYF
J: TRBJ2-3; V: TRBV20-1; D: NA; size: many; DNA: TGCAGTGCTAGAGCTAGCAACACAGATACGCAGTATTTT; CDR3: CSARASNTDTQYF
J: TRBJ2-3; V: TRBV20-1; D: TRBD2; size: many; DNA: TGCAGTGCCGCTCTTCGACTAGCGGGGTCAGATACGCAGTATTTT; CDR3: CSAALRLAGSDTQYF
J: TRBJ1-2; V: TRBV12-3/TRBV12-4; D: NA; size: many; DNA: TGTGCCAGCACGTTGGAGGGGACACGAGACTACACCTTC; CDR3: CASTLEGTRDYTF
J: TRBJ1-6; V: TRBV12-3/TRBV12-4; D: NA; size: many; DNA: TGTGCCAGCAGTCGGTCGGTGGGCTCCTATAATTCACCCCTCCACTTT; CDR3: CASSRSVGSYNSPLHF
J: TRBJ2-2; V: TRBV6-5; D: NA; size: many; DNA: TGTGCCAGCAGTCACACCCCCACCGGGGAGCTGTTTTTT; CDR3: CASSHTPTGELFF
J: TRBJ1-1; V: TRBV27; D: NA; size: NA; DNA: TGTGCCAGCAGCACATACGGGACGAGGAACACTGAAGCTTTCTTT; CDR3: CASSTYGTRNTEAFF
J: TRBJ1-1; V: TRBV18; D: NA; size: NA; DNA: TGTGCCAGCTCACCACCGACCTACGAAGCTTTCTTT; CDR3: CASSPPTYEAFF
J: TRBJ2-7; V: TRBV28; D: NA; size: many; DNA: TGTGCCAGCAACCGGCCCCGGACTCCCAAGGTCGAGCAGTACTTC; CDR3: CASNRPRTPKVEQYF
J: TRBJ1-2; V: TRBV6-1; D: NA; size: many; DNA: TGTGCCAGCAGCGCCGGGACTCGCCACTATGGCTACACCTTC; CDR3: CASSAGTRHYGYTF
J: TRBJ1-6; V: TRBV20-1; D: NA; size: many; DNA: TGCAGTGCTACCGGGGCGTCCTCCTATAATTCACCCCTCCACTTT; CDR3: CSATGASSYNSPLHF
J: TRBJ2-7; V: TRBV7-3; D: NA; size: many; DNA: TGTGCCAGCAGCCCAGGGGGTAGCGGGAACGAGCAGTACTTC; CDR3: CASSPGGSGNEQYF
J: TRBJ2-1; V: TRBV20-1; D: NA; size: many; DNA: TGCAGTGCTGGGGGACTCACGCCCCACAATGAGCAGTTCTTC; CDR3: CSAGGLTPHNEQFF
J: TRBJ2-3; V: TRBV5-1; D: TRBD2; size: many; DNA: TGCGCCAGCAGCCCGGGACTAGCCACAGATACGCAGTATTTT; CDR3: CASSPGLATDTQYF
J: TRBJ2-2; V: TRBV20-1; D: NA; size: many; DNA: TGCAGTGCTAGAGTGGGGCCTGACACCGGGGAGCTGTTTTTT; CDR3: CSARVGPDTGELFF
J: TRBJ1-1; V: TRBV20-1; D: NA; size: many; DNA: TGCAGTGCTAGAGATCGGCAGGGAGGCACTGAAGCTTTCTTT; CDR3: CSARDRQGGTEAFF
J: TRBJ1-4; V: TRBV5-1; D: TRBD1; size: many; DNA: TGCGCCAGCAGCCTAACAGGGGGCTCGGAAAAACTGTTTTTT; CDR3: CASSLTGGSEKLFF
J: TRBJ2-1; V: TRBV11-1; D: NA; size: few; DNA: TGTGCCAGCAGCTTTTGGGTTAGCGCAATGAGCTCCTACAATGAGCAGTTCTTC; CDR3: CASSFWVSAMSSYNEQFF
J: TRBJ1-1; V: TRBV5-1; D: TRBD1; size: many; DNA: TGCGCCAGCAGCTGGGGGGGACAGGGGGGGACTGAAGCTTTCTTT; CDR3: CASSWGGQGGTEAFF
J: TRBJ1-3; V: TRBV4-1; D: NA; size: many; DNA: TGCGCCAGCAGCCATCCCGCAGTCTCTGGAAACACCATATATTTT; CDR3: CASSHPAVSGNTIYF
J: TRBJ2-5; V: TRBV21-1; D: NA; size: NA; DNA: TGTGCCAGCAGCAAAGATGGGACAGGGGTAGAGGAAGAGACCCAGTACTTC; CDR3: CASSKDGTGVEEETQYF
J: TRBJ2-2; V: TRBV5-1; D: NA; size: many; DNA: TGCGCCAGCAGCTGGGGCCAGGCAGACACCGGGGAGCTGTTTTTT; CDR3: CASSWGQADTGELFF
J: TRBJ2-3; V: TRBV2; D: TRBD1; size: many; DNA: TGTGCCAGCAGCGCCAATCGGGACAGGGTTGATTTTTCGGGCACAGATACGCAGTATTTT; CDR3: CASSANRDRVDFSGTDTQYF